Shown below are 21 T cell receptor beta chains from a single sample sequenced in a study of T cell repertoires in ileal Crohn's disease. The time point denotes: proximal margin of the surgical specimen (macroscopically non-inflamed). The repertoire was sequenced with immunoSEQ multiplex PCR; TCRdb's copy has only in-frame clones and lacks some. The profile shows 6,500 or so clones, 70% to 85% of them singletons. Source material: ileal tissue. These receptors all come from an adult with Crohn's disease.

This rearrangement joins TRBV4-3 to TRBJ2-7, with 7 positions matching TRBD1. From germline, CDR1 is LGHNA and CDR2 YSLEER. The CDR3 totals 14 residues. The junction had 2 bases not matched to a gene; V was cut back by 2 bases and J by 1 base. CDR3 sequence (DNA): TGCGCCAGCAGCCAACGGACAGGTTCCTACGAGCAGTACTTC. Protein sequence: CASSQRTGSYEQYF.

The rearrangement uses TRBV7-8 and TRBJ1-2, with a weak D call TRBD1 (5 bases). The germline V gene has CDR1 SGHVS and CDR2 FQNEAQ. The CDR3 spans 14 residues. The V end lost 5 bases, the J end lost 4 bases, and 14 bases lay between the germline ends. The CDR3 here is CASSPGAGVYGYTF. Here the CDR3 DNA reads TGTGCCAGCAGCCCCGGGGCGGGAGTCTATGGCTACACCTTC.

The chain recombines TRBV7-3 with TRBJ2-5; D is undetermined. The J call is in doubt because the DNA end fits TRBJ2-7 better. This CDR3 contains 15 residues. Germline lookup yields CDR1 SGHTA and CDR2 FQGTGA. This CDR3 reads CASSLPRQTLYEQYF. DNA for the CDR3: TGTGCCAGCAGCTTACCTCGCCAGACGCTCTACGAGCAGTACTTC.

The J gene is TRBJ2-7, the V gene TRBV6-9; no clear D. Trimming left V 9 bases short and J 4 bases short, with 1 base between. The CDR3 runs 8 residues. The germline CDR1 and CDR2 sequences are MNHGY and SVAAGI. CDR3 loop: CASYEQYF. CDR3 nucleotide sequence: TGTGCCAGTTACGAGCAGTACTTC.

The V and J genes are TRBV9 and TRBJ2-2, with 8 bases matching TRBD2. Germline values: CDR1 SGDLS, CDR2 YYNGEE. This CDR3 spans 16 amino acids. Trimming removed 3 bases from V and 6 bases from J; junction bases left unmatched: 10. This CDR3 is CASSGAGGGSSGELFF. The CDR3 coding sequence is TGTGCCAGCAGCGGCGCGGGGGGTGGGAGTTCCGGGGAGCTGTTTTTT. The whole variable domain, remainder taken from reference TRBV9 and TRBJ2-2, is DSGVTQTPKHLITATGQRVTLRCSPRSGDLSVYWYQQSLDQGLQFLIQYYNGEERAKGNILERFSAQQFPDLHSELNLSSLELGDSALYFCASSGAGGGSSGELFFGEGSRLTVL.

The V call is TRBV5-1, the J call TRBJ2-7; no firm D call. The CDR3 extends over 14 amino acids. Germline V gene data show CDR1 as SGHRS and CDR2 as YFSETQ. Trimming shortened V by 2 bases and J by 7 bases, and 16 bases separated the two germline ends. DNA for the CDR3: TGCGCCAGCAGCTTAAGCACCTCCGGCGGAGAGCAGTACTTC. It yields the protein CASSLSTSGGEQYF. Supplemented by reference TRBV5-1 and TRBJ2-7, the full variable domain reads KAGVTQTPRYLIKTRGQQVTLSCSPISGHRSVSWYQQTPGQGLQFLFEYFSETQRNKGNFPGRFSGRQFSNSRSEMNVSTLELGDSALYLCASSLSTSGGEQYFGPGTRLTVT.

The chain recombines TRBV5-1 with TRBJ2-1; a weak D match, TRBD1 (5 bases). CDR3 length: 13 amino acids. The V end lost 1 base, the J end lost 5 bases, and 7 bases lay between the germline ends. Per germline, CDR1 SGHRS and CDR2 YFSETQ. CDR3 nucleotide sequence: TGCGCCAGCAGCTTGCTACAGGACAATGAGCAGTTCTTC. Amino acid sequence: CASSLLQDNEQFF. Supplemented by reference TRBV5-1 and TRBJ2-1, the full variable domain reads KAGVTQTPRYLIKTRGQQVTLSCSPISGHRSVSWYQQTPGQGLQFLFEYFSETQRNKGNFPGRFSGRQFSNSRSEMNVSTLELGDSALYLCASSLLQDNEQFFGPGTRLTVL.

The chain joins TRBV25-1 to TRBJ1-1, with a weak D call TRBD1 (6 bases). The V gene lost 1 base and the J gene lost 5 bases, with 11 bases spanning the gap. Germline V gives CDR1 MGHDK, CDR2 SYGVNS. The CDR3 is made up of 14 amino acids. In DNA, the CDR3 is TGTGCCAGCAGTGAATGGAAGGGGGGAACTGAAGCTTTCTTT. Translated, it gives CASSEWKGGTEAFF. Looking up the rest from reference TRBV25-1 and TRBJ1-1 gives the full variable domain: EADIYQTPRYLVIGTGKKITLECSQTMGHDKMYWYQQDPGMELHLIHYSYGVNSTEKGDLSSESTVSRIRTEHFPLTLESARPSHTSQYLCASSEWKGGTEAFFGQGTRLTVV.

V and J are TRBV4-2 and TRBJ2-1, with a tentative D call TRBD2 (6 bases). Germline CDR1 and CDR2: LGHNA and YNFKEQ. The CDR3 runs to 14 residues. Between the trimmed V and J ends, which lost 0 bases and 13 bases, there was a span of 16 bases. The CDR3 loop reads CASSQDQGRDLQFF. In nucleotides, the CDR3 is TGTGCCAGCAGCCAAGACCAAGGGCGGGATCTTCAGTTCTTC.

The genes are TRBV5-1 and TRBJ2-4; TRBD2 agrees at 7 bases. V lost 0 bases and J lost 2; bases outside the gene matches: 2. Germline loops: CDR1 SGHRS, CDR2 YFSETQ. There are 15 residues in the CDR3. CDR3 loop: CASSLEGGPKNIQYF. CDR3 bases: TGCGCCAGCAGCTTGGAGGGAGGGCCCAAAAACATTCAGTACTTC.

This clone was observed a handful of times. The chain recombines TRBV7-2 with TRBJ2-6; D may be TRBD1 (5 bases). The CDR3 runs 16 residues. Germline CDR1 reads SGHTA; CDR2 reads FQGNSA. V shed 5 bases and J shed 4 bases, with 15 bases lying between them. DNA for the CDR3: TGTGCCAGCAGCCAGAAGGGGTACCTCGGGGCCAACGTCCTGACTTTC. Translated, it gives CASSQKGYLGANVLTF.

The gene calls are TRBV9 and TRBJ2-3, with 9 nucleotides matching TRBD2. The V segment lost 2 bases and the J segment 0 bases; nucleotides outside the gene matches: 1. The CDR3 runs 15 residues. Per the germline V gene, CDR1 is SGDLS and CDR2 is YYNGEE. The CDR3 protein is CASSVAGGSTDTQYF. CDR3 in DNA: TGTGCCAGCAGCGTCGCGGGAGGGAGCACAGATACGCAGTATTTT.

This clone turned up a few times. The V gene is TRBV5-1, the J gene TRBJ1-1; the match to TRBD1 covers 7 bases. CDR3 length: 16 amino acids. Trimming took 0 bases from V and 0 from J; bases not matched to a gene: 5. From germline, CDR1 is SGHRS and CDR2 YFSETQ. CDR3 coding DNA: TGCGCCAGCAGCTTGGGAGGGACAGCCATGAACACTGAAGCTTTCTTT. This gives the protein CASSLGGTAMNTEAFF.

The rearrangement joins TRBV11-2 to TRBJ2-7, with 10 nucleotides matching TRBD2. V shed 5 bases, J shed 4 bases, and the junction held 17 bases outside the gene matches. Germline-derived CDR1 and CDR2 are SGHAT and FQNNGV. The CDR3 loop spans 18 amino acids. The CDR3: CASSPLGGASGSGYEQYF. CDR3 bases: TGTGCCAGCAGCCCCCTGGGCGGGGCTAGCGGGAGCGGGTACGAGCAGTACTTC.

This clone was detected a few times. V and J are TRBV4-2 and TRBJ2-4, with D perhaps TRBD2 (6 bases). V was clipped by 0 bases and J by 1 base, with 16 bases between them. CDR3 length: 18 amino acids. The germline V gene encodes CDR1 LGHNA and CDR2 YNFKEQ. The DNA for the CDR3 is TGTGCCAGCAGCCAAGAGAATCAGGCTAGCGTTGCCAAAAACATTCAGTACTTC. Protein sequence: CASSQENQASVAKNIQYF.

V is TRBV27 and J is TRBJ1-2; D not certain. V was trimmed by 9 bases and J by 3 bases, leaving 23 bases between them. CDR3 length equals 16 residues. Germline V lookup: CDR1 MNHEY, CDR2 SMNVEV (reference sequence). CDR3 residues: CASTAQASRRDYGYTF. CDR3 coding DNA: TGTGCCAGTACCGCCCAGGCGAGCCGGCGGGACTATGGCTACACCTTC.

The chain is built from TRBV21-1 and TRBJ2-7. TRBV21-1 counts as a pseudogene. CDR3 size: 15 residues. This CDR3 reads CASSKDVEFSYEQYF. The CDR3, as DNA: TGTGCCAGCAGCAAAGACGTGGAATTCTCCTACGAGCAGTACTTC.

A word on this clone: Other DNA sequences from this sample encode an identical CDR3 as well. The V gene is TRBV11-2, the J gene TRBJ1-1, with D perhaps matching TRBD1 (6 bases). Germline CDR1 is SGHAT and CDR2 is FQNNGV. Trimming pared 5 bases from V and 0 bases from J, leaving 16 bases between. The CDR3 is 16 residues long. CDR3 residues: CASSPWGGQMNTEAFF. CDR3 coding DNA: TGTGCCAGCAGCCCCTGGGGGGGGCAAATGAACACTGAAGCTTTCTTT.

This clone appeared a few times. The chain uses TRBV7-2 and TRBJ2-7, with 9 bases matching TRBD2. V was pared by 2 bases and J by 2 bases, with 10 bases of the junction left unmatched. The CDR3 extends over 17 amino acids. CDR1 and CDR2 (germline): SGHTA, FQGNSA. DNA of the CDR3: TGTGCCAGCAGCTTACCCCTACTAGCGGGTTTTCCCTACGAGCAGTACTTC. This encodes CASSLPLLAGFPYEQYF.

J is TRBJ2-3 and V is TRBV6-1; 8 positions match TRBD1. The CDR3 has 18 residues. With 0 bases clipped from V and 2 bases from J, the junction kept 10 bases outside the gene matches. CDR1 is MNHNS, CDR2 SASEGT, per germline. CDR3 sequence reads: CASSEARRGTGLTDTQYF. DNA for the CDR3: TGTGCCAGCAGTGAAGCGCGGAGGGGGACAGGACTCACAGATACGCAGTATTTT.

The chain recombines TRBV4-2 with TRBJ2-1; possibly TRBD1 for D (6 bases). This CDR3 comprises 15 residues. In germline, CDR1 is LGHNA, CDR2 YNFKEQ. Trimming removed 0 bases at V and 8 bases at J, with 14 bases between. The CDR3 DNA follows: TGTGCCAGCAGCCAAGAGTCAGGGGATAGCTATGAGCAGTTCTTC. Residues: CASSQESGDSYEQFF.